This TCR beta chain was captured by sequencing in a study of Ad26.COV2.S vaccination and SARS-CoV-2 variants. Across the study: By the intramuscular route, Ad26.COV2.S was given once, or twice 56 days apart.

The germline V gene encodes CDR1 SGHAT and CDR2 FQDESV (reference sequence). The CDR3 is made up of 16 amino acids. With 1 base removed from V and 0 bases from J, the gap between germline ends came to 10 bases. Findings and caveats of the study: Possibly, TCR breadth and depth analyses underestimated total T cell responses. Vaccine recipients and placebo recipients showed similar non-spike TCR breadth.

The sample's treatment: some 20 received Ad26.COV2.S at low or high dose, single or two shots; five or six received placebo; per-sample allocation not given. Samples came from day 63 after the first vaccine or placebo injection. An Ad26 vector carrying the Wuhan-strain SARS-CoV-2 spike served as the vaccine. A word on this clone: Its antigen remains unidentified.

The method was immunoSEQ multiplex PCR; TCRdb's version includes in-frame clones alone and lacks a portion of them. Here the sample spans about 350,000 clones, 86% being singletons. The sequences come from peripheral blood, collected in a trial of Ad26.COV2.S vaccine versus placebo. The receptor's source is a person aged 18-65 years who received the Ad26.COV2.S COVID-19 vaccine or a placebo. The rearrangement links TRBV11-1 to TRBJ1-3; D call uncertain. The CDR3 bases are TGTGCCAGCAGCTTAGGAGGCACAGCCTCTGGAAACACCATATATTTT. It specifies CASSLGGTASGNTIYF.